These 21 T cell receptor beta chains originate from one sample sequenced in a study of T cells in Graves' hyperthyroidism and ophthalmopathy. Researchers took RNA transcripts and amplified the TCR beta CDR3 regions from them. Carried out on the TCR CDR3, a first-round RT-PCR used the HTBI primer set. TCRdb redid the calling of the multiplex PCR reads with MiXCR, one entry per CDR3 protein. The sample consists of roughly 650,000 distinct CDR3 sequences, roughly a sixth of them appearing once. The sample was blood. These receptors were collected from a woman aged 40 to 55 with Graves' ophthalmopathy.

This clonotype has a count of ten or more. The chain recombines TRBV18 with TRBJ1-4; unclear D gene. Deletions cut 4 bases from V and 2 bases from J, with 5 bases between. CDR1 and CDR2 (germline): KGHSH, LQKENI. The CDR3 sequence is 13 residues long. CDR3 DNA sequence: TGTGCCAGCTCACAGGAGACTAATGAAAAACTGTTTTTT. Protein sequence: CASSQETNEKLFF.

The table lists this clonotype with many counts. This rearrangement joins TRBV2 to TRBJ2-7, with a weak D call TRBD1 (6 bases). The germline V gene has CDR1 SNHLY and CDR2 FYNNEI. Trimming removed 7 bases at V and 5 bases at J, with 15 bases between. The CDR3 is 13 amino acids. The CDR3 loop reads CASKVLGGDEQYF. The CDR3 nucleotides read TGTGCCAGCAAAGTCCTAGGGGGAGACGAGCAGTACTTC.

This clonotype was counted at least ten times. CDR3 sequence: CASSIRQNTGELFF. The CDR3 bases are TGTGCCTCCTCGATTAGACAAAACACCGGGGAGCTGTTTTTT. The V call is TRBV30, the J call TRBJ2-2, with D uncertain. The CDR3 has 14 amino acids. Germline CDR1 reads GTSNPN; CDR2 reads SVGIG (reference sequence). V lost 7 bases and J lost 2, with 14 bases in between.

This clonotype was recorded many times. The chain links TRBV11-2 to TRBJ2-1, with 10 bases fitting TRBD2. CDR3 size: 16 residues. V was clipped by 1 base and J by 6 bases; unmatched bases: 6. Germline CDR1 is SGHAT and CDR2 is FQNNGV. CDR3 in amino acids: CASSLVGGLASNEQFF. The CDR3, as DNA: TGTGCCAGCAGCTTAGTCGGGGGACTAGCGTCCAATGAGCAGTTCTTC.

The chain uses TRBV14 and TRBJ2-5, with D possibly TRBD1 on 6 matching bases. The CDR3 contains 16 residues. Germline V gene data show CDR1 as SGHDN and CDR2 as FVKESK. V was clipped by 0 bases and J by 2 bases, with 13 bases between them. The CDR3: CASSQDLDSLQETQYF. CDR3 sequence (DNA): TGTGCCAGCAGCCAAGATTTGGACAGCTTACAAGAGACCCAGTACTTC. The full variable domain, its missing parts supplied by reference TRBV14 and TRBJ2-5, is EAGVTQFPSHSVIEKGQTVTLRCDPISGHDNLYWYRRVMGKEIKFLLHFVKESKQDESGMPNNRFLAERTGGTYSTLKVQPAELEDSGVYFCASSQDLDSLQETQYFGPGTRLLVL.

This clonotype was counted ten times or more. This rearrangement joins TRBV7-9 to TRBJ2-3; 10 bases match TRBD2. This CDR3 is built from 15 residues. J gave up 4 bases and V 5 bases, and 6 bases lay outside the gene matches. The germline CDR1 and CDR2 sequences are SEHNR and FQNEAQ (reference sequence). The CDR3 here is CASSPGAGGADTQYF. In DNA form, the CDR3 reads TGTGCCAGCAGCCCCGGAGCGGGAGGGGCAGATACGCAGTATTTT.

This clonotype was observed many times. The rearrangement uses TRBV30 and TRBJ1-4; D perhaps matches TRBD1 (5 bases). Germline V gene lookup returns CDR1 GTSNPN and CDR2 SVGIG (reference sequence). The CDR3 length is 14 residues. Trimming took off 3 bases at V and 7 bases at J, with 15 bases between the two ends. The CDR3 DNA sequence: TGTGCCTGGAGGCGGGGCGGAAGGGGTGAAAAACTGTTTTTT. Translated: CAWRRGGRGEKLFF.

This clonotype was seen many times. This chain connects TRBV7-8 to TRBJ2-2; no firm D call. Trimming took off 7 bases at V and 5 bases at J, with 17 bases between the two ends. CDR3 length equals 15 residues. The germline V gene encodes CDR1 SGHVS and CDR2 FQNEAQ. The CDR3 reads CASTLGSVGTGELFF. CDR3 coding DNA: TGTGCCAGCACCTTGGGCTCCGTCGGGACCGGGGAGCTGTTTTTT. Full variable domain (rest looked up from reference TRBV7-8 and TRBJ2-2): GAGVSQSPRYKVAKRGQDVALRCDPISGHVSLFWYQQALGQGPEFLTYFQNEAQLDKSGLPSDRFFAERPEGSVSTLKIQRTQQEDSAVYLCASTLGSVGTGELFFGEGSRLTVL.

This clonotype was seen at least ten times. This chain joins TRBV2 and TRBJ2-7, with a weak D call TRBD1 (6 bases). The CDR3 is made up of 15 amino acids. The V gene lost 6 bases and the J gene lost 3 bases, with 18 bases spanning the gap. Germline loops: CDR1 SNHLY, CDR2 FYNNEI. The CDR3 loop reads CASSRGQPQVYEQYF. CDR3 sequence (DNA): TGTGCCAGCAGCCGGGGACAACCCCAAGTCTACGAGCAGTACTTC.

This clonotype was found many times. The V call is TRBV29-1, the J call TRBJ2-5; TRBD1 might be the D (6 bases). Deletions cut 7 bases from V and 4 bases from J, with 13 bases between. CDR1 is SQVTM, CDR2 ANQGSEA, per germline. CDR3 length: 12 residues. CDR3 sequence (DNA): TGCAGCGCAGAAGGACAGTCAGAGACCCAGTACTTC. Amino acid sequence: CSAEGQSETQYF.

J is TRBJ2-7 and V is TRBV6-1, with D possibly TRBD1 on 6 matching bases. This CDR3 has 14 residues. Germline V gene sequence: CDR1 MNHNS, CDR2 SASEGT. Trimming left V 7 bases short and J 1 base short, with 14 bases between. The CDR3 here is CASKRDTASYEQYF. CDR3 nucleotides: TGTGCCAGCAAGAGGGACACCGCATCCTACGAGCAGTACTTC.

This clonotype was seen a few times. The V call is TRBV29-1, the J call TRBJ1-1; 7 bases match TRBD1. With 7 bases clipped from V and 2 bases from J, the junction kept 7 bases outside the gene matches. Germline V gene data show CDR1 as SQVTM and CDR2 as ANQGSEA. The CDR3 runs 13 residues. CDR3 in amino acids: CSGGRGPNTEAFF. CDR3 nucleotides: TGCAGCGGGGGGAGGGGGCCAAACACTGAAGCTTTCTTT.

This clonotype came up many times. The J gene is TRBJ2-1, the V gene TRBV28, with 8 positions matching TRBD2. V was pared by 3 bases and J by 9 bases, with 7 bases of the junction left unmatched. Per germline, CDR1 MDHEN and CDR2 SYDVKM. This CDR3 contains 14 residues. The chain's CDR3 is CASSFGTRDSEQFF. The CDR3 nucleotides read TGTGCCAGCAGTTTCGGGACTAGAGATAGTGAGCAGTTCTTC.

This clonotype was counted ten times or more. The V and J genes are TRBV7-9 and TRBJ1-1; a weak D match, TRBD1 (6 bases). CDR3 length: 16 residues. The germline V gene has CDR1 SEHNR and CDR2 FQNEAQ (reference sequence). Trimming left V 5 bases short and J 6 bases short, with 22 bases between. The CDR3 bases are TGTGCCAGCAGCCCCCACCGGACAGCCGGAGCGGCTGAAGCTTTCTTT. This encodes CASSPHRTAGAAEAFF.

This clonotype has a handful of counts. The chain employs TRBV20-1 and TRBJ2-3; D is unresolved. Looked up from germline, CDR1 is DFQATT and CDR2 is SNEGSKA (reference sequence). V lost 7 bases to trimming and J lost 2 bases, with 19 bases between them. The CDR3 is made up of 15 amino acids. The CDR3 sequence: CSVPGGSGVTDTQYF. Here the CDR3 DNA reads TGCAGTGTACCAGGCGGCAGTGGGGTCACAGATACGCAGTATTTT.

This clonotype came up a few times. A much larger clone sits a single nucleotide away, making a read error possible. This CDR3 is missing its conserved last phenylalanine or tryptophan, likely due to a read error. V gene TRBV3-1 combines with J gene TRBJ1-1; D not resolved. In germline, CDR1 is LGHDT, CDR2 YNNKEL (reference sequence). The V and J ends lost 0 bases and 3 bases respectively, with 8 bases between them. The CDR3 totals 14 residues. This chain's CDR3 is CASSQDPVYTEAFS. DNA of the CDR3: TGTGCCAGCAGCCAAGATCCGGTATACACTGAAGCTTTCTCT.

This clonotype showed up many times. The chain is built from TRBV6-2 or TRBV6-3 and TRBJ2-7; a possible D gene is TRBD1 (5 bases). Trimming shortened V by 6 bases and J by 10 bases, and 22 bases separated the two germline ends. Per the germline V gene, CDR1 is MNHEY and CDR2 is SVGEGT. The CDR3 contains 14 residues. The CDR3 loop is CASRTPRPRARQYF. The DNA for the CDR3 is TGTGCCAGCAGGACACCCCGGCCCAGGGCGAGACAGTACTTC.

This clonotype was seen at least ten times. The chain links TRBV28 to TRBJ1-1; TRBD1 might be the D (5 bases). This CDR3 is built from 13 residues. V was shortened by 2 bases and J by 6 bases, with 10 bases between the two germline ends. Germline V gene lookup returns CDR1 MDHEN and CDR2 SYDVKM. The CDR3 coding sequence is TGTGCCAGCAGTTTAGACAGAAACGCTGAAGCTTTCTTT. Protein: CASSLDRNAEAFF.

This clonotype was recorded many times. The V call is TRBV20-1, the J call TRBJ2-1; 10 bases map to TRBD2. After removal of 7 bases from V and 4 bases from J, the junction contained 7 bases not matched to a gene. Germline CDR1 is DFQATT and CDR2 is SNEGSKA (reference sequence). CDR3 length: 14 amino acids. The CDR3 DNA reads TGCAGTGGGAACTTAGCGGGGGGTTACAATGAGCAGTTCTTC. Residues: CSGNLAGGYNEQFF.

The gene calls are TRBV4-1 and TRBJ1-4; D possibly corresponds to TRBD1 (6 bases). Germline loops: CDR1 MGHRA, CDR2 YSYEKL. V lost 7 bases and J lost 5, with 20 bases in between. This CDR3 is built from 16 residues. The CDR3 here is CASNYAGGGQNEKLFF. The CDR3 DNA is TGCGCCAGCAACTACGCGGGGGGGGGGCAAAATGAAAAACTGTTTTTT.

This clonotype was seen a few times. This chain joins TRBV28 and TRBJ2-3; 9 nucleotides agree with TRBD2. Germline lookup yields CDR1 MDHEN and CDR2 SYDVKM. The CDR3 totals 17 residues. The trim removed 4 bases at V and 0 bases at J, leaving 8 bases unmatched. CDR3 loop: CASSWASGETSTDTQYF. In DNA, the CDR3 is TGTGCCAGCAGTTGGGCTAGCGGGGAGACTAGCACAGATACGCAGTATTTT.